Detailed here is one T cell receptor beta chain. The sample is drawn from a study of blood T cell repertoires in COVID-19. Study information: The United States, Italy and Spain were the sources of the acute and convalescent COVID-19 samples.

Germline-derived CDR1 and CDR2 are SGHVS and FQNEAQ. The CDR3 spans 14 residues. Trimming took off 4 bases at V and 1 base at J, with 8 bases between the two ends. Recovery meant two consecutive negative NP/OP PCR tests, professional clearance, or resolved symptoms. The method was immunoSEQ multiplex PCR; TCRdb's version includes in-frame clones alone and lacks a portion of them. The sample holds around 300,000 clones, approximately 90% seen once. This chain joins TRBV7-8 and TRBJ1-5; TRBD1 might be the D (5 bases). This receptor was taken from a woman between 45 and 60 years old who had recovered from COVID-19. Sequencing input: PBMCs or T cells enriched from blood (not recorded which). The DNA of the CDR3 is TGTGCCAGCAGCTGGCAGGGCAGCAATCAGCCCCAGCATTTT. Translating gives CASSWQGSNQPQHF.